This T cell receptor beta chain was retrieved from a study of T cells in Graves' hyperthyroidism and ophthalmopathy. Broader study findings: The model identified upcoming ophthalmopathy a median about six months ahead of onset. Separating ophthalmopathy from stable hyperthyroidism was achieved by a 13 V-J model.

This clonotype was observed at least ten times. Its antigen is as yet unknown. Using RNA transcripts as the source, TCR beta CDR3 regions were amplified. During a first-round RT-PCR of the TCR CDR3, the HTBI primer set was used. TCRdb called the multiplex PCR reads again in MiXCR, with one record for every CDR3 protein. The sample records roughly 500,000 distinct CDR3 sequences, about 43% being singletons. CDR1 SEHNR and CDR2 FQNEAQ come from the germline V gene (reference sequence). There are 16 residues in the CDR3. Germline trimming cut 1 base from V and 7 bases from J; bases unmatched to any gene: 9.

Sample: peripheral blood or thyroid tissue (not recorded which). The V gene is TRBV7-9, the J gene TRBJ1-4; 7 bases match TRBD1. The TCR sequence derives from an adult woman with Graves' disease, either hyperthyroidism or ophthalmopathy (not recorded which). The CDR3 DNA reads TGTGCCAGCAGCTTAGATCTACAGGGGTTCGGTGAAAAACTGTTTTTT. Its translation is CASSLDLQGFGEKLFF.